This T cell receptor beta chain was identified in a study of T cell changes during pregnancy in multiple sclerosis. The germline CDR1 and CDR2 sequences are MNHEY and SMNVEV (reference sequence). Trimming left V 3 bases short and J 0 bases short, with 5 bases between. This CDR3 region has 13 residues. Generated by immunoSEQ multiplex PCR, the TCRdb table keeps only in-frame clones and is missing some. Among 30,000 to 40,000 clones, over 85% were seen once, and the ten largest hold 0.6% to 1%. The starting material was CD4+ T cells from peripheral blood mononuclear cells, obtained after pregnancy. V and J are TRBV27 and TRBJ1-2; D gene unclear. The TCR comes from a female donor in good health, enrolled as a control in a pregnancy study. The CDR3 here is CASSFTANYGYTF. The CDR3, as DNA: TGTGCCAGCAGTTTCACAGCTAACTATGGCTACACCTTC.